This TCR beta chain was identified during a study of blood T cell repertoires in COVID-19. Germline V gene lookup returns CDR1 SGDLS and CDR2 YYNGEE. The CDR3 loop spans 14 amino acids. Trimming removed 4 bases from V and 7 bases from J; junction bases left unmatched: 5. TCRdb keeps only in-frame clones here, not all; method: immunoSEQ multiplex PCR. The sample lists around 99,000 clones; approximately 88% were seen once. Sequencing used peripheral blood. The clonotype comes from a man aged 40-49 years with active or convalescent COVID-19. The chain has TRBV9 and TRBJ1-6, with 7 positions matching TRBD1. The CDR3 bases are TGTGCCAGCAGCTCTGGGACAGCAAATTCACCCCTCCACTTT. Translating gives CASSSGTANSPLHF.